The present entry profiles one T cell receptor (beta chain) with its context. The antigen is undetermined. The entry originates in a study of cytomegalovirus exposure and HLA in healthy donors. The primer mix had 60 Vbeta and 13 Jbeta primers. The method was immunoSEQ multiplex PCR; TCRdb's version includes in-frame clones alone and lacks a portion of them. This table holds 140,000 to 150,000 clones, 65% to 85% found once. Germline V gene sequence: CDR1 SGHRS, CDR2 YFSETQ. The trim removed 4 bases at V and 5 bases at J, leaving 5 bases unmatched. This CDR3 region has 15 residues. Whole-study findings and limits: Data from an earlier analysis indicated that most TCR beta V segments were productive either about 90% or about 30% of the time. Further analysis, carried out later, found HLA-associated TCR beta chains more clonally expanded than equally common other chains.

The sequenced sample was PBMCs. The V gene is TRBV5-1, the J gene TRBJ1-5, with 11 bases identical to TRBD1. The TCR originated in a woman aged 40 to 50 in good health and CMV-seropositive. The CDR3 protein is CASSAGTGGYQPQHF. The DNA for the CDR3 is TGCGCCAGCAGCGCCGGGACAGGGGGATATCAGCCCCAGCATTTT.